This TCR beta chain derives from a study of regulatory T cells in long-lasting Graves disease. About the study: Over 5 years on antithyroid drugs plus positive TSH receptor antibodies marked Graves' disease as persistent. Notes on the study in general: Between persistent patients, 2,500 to 3,500 public clonotypes were shared, exceeding the 966 shared between new patients. Only a small sample size was used, which may have cut accuracy.

Sample time point: persistent/refractory GD, antithyroid drugs over 5 years with positive TRAb. From PBMCs, RNA was extracted and then used to make the TCR library. It was an endocrinology department in Xi'an, China, that provided the patients. To make TCR beta libraries, researchers used iRepertoire HTBI primers and Arm-PCR of CDR3 regions. TCRdb re-derived calls from the multiplex PCR reads in MiXCR, one entry per CDR3 protein. The sample holds more than 300,000 distinct CDR3 sequences, about 23% seen once. As concerns this clonotype: Its target is not known. One end of the junction does not line up with germline, which may come from a read error.

This CDR3 contains 16 residues. Germline loops: CDR1 LNHDA, CDR2 SQIVND (reference sequence). This chain uses TRBV19 with TRBJ2-2; TRBD1 matches 8 bases. The sequenced sample was peripheral blood mononuclear cells (PBMCs), obtained when the disease was refractory, from a patient treated with antithyroid drugs. This TCR was recovered from a middle-aged woman with Graves disease. The CDR3 DNA sequence: TGTGCCAGTCGATCTGGACAGGGCTCGAATACCGGGGAGCTGTTTTTT. This sequence encodes CASRSGQGSNTGELFF.